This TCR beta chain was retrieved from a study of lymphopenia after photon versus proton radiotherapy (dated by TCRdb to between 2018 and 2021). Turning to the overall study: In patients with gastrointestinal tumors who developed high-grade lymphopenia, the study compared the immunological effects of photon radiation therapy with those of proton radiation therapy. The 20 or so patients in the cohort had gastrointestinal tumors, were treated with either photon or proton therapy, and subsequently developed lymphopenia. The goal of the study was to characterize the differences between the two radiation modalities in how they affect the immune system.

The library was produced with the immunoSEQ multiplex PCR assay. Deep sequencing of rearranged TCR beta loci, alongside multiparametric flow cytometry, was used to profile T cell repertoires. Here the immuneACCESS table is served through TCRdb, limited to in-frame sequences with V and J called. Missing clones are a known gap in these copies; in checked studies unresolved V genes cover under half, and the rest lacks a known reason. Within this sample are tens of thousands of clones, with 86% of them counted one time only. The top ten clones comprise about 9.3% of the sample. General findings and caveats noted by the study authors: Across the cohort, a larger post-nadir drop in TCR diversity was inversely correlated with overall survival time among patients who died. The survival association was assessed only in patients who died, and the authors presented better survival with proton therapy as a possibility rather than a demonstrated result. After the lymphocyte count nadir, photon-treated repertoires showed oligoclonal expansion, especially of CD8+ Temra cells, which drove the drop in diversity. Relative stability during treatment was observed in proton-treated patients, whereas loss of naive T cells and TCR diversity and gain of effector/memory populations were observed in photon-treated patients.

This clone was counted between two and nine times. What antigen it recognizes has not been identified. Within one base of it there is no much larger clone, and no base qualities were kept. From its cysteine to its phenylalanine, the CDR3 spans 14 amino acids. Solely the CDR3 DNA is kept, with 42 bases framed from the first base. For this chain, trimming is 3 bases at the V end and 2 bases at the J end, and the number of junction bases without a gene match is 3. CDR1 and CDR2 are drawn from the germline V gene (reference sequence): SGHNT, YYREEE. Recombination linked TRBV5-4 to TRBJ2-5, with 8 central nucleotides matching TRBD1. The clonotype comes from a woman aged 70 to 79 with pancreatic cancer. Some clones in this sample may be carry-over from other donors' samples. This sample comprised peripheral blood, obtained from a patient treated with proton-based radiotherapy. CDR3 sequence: CASSYQGAQETQYF. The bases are TGTGCCAGCAGCTATCAGGGGGCTCAAGAGACCCAGTACTTC.